Listed below are T cell receptor beta chains from one sample, sequenced in a study of shared clonotypes between healthy human individuals. Assay: immunoSEQ multiplex PCR; the TCRdb copy retains only in-frame clones and omits some. Of about 650,000 clones listed, 95% to 96% are singletons. The source material was naive CD8+ T cells sorted from blood. The receptors shown here come from a woman in her 30s in good health. Each CDR3 is given without its conserved first and last residue. The D gene is left open where the match is weak.

j_gene	d_gene	len	v_gene	CDR3aa
TRBJ2-7	-	13	TRBV4-1	ASSQVEDLSYEQY
TRBJ2-5	TRBD1	12	TRBV27	ASSTRTGGETQY
TRBJ1-5	-	8	TRBV5-1	ASSLTGQH
TRBJ1-4	TRBD1	12	TRBV7-9	ASSLTGGYEKLF
TRBJ1-1	-	14	TRBV28	ASFGVESVANTEAF
TRBJ1-1	-	13	TRBV4-1	ASSQGPTGNTEAF
TRBJ2-1	TRBD2	11	TRBV27	ASRTGGPNEQF
TRBJ2-3	-	10	TRBV11-2	ASSPDDDTQY
TRBJ2-7	-	12	TRBV2	ASIPVDGTYEQY
TRBJ2-1	TRBD2	13	TRBV27	ASVAGTSGTNEQF
TRBJ2-1	TRBD2	11	TRBV30	AWSLAGDGEQF
TRBJ1-5	-	13	TRBV2	ASSEWQDSNQPQH
TRBJ2-7	-	10	TRBV19	ASRQVPYEQY
TRBJ1-1	TRBD1	16	TRBV7-8	ASSLIRGGGQANTEAF